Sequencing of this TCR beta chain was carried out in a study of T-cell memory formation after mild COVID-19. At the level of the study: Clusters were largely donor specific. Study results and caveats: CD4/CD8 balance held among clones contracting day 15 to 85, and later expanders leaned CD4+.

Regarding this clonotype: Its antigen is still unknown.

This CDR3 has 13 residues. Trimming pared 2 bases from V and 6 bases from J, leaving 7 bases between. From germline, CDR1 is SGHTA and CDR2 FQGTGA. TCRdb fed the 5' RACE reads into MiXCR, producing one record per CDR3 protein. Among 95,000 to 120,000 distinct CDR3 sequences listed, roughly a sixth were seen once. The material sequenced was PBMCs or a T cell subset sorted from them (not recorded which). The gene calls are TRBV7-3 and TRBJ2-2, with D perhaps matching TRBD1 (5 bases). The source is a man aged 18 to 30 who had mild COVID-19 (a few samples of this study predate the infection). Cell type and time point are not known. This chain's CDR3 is CASSLGRAGELFF. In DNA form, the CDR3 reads TGTGCCAGCAGCTTAGGCAGGGCCGGGGAGCTGTTTTTT.